These T cell receptor beta chains were read from a single sample in a study of blood T cell repertoires in COVID-19. Profiling relied on immunoSEQ multiplex PCR, and the TCRdb table lists in-frame clones only, not all of them. The repertoire includes 50,000 to 60,000 clones, approximately 90% of them detected once, and about 1.5% sits in the top ten. Sequencing was carried out using peripheral blood. These receptors were collected from a man in his sixties with acute or convalescent COVID-19. Both conserved end residues are part of each CDR3. The order of the fields is D gene, J gene, clone size, V gene, CDR3 protein, CDR3 DNA. A D gene is named only where the DNA matches it firmly. Only some rows state a clone size, as once, few, many or a class for expanded clones.

NA TRBJ2-3 NA TRBV21-1 CASSNRSGADTQYF TGTGCCAGCAGCAACCGTTCGGGAGCAGATACGCAGTATTTT
NA TRBJ1-1 NA TRBV12-5 CASGLEGRTEAFF TGTGCTAGTGGTTTGGAAGGGAGGACTGAAGCTTTCTTT
TRBD1 TRBJ2-5 NA TRBV25-1 CASSVQGAKTQYF TGTGCCAGCAGTGTACAGGGGGCTAAGACCCAGTACTTC
NA TRBJ1-4 NA TRBV15 CATSREPRATNEKLFF TGTGCCACCAGCAGAGAACCCAGGGCGACTAATGAAAAACTGTTTTTT
TRBD1 TRBJ1-2 once TRBV6-5 CATQPSLGTGEGYTF TGTGCCACCCAACCCTCGCTCGGGACAGGGGAGGGCTACACCTTC
NA TRBJ2-3 NA TRBV6-6 CASSHSGDFIIRGTQYF TGTGCCAGCAGTCACAGCGGGGACTTCATAATAAGGGGGACGCAGTATTTT
TRBD1 TRBJ1-2 NA TRBV5-1 CASSETGNVNYGYTF TGCGCCAGCAGTGAGACAGGGAATGTAAACTATGGCTACACCTTC
TRBD1 TRBJ1-5 NA TRBV5-1 CASSFDRDQPQHF TGCGCCAGCAGCTTCGACAGGGATCAGCCCCAGCATTTT
NA TRBJ2-2 NA TRBV7-6 CASSPRGVRTKVYTGELFF TGTGCCAGCAGCCCCAGAGGAGTCAGGACTAAGGTTTACACCGGGGAGCTGTTTTTT
TRBD2 TRBJ2-5 NA TRBV10-2 CASRWRGAGETQYF TGCGCCAGCAGGTGGCGGGGGGCCGGGGAGACCCAGTACTTC
NA TRBJ1-6 NA TRBV10-1 CASILTGSIPLHF TGCGCCAGCATCCTGACAGGTTCCATCCCCCTCCACTTT
NA TRBJ1-5 NA TRBV6-6 CASSYRQRGGNQPQHF TGTGCCAGCAGTTACCGGCAGCGCGGTGGCAATCAGCCCCAGCATTTT
NA TRBJ2-5 NA TRBV10-3 CAISDRPQETQYF TGTGCCATCAGTGACAGGCCCCAAGAGACCCAGTACTTC
TRBD1 TRBJ1-1 NA TRBV25-1 CASSRGTAAGAFF TGTGCCAGCAGTAGGGGGACAGCGGCTGGAGCTTTCTTT
TRBD1 TRBJ2-7 NA TRBV7-8 CASSLDRSYEQYF TGTGCCAGCAGCCTGGACAGGTCCTACGAGCAGTACTTC
TRBD1 TRBJ1-5 NA TRBV28 CASSLYGQGQQPQHF TGTGCCAGCAGTTTATACGGACAGGGGCAACAGCCCCAGCATTTT
NA TRBJ2-2 NA TRBV5-1 CASSLDGQSPFTGELFF TGCGCCAGCAGCTTGGACGGACAGTCGCCTTTCACCGGGGAGCTGTTTTTT
TRBD1 TRBJ1-1 NA TRBV18 CASSLGTGRGSEAFF TGTGCCAGCTCACTTGGGACAGGGAGAGGGAGTGAGGCTTTCTTT
NA TRBJ2-1 NA TRBV5-1 CASSLGTGNNEQFF TGCGCCAGCAGCTTGGGGACGGGGAACAATGAGCAGTTCTTC
TRBD1 TRBJ1-4 NA TRBV7-9 CASRRTGDNEKLFF TGTGCCAGCAGGCGTACAGGGGATAATGAAAAACTGTTTTTT
TRBD1 TRBJ2-2 NA TRBV2 CASAKGQGVGTGELFF TGTGCCAGTGCCAAAGGACAGGGGGTAGGGACCGGGGAGCTGTTTTTT
TRBD1 TRBJ2-3 NA TRBV14 CASSHRQGPGTDTQYF TGTGCCAGCAGTCATCGACAGGGACCGGGCACAGATACGCAGTATTTT
NA TRBJ2-5 NA TRBV5-1 CASSTVGGMETQYF TGCGCCAGCAGCACGGTCGGAGGGATGGAGACCCAGTACTTC
NA TRBJ2-7 NA TRBV27 CASSPEGSEQYF TGTGCCAGCTCCCCCGAGGGCAGCGAGCAGTACTTC
TRBD1 TRBJ1-5 NA TRBV24-1 CATSPQGWTNQPQHF TGTGCCACCAGTCCACAGGGGTGGACGAATCAGCCCCAGCATTTT
TRBD1 TRBJ2-2 NA TRBV2 CASCVGTGGTGELFF TGTGCCAGCTGCGTTGGGACAGGGGGAACCGGGGAGCTGTTTTTT
TRBD2 TRBJ2-5 NA TRBV9 CASSVVSGGARETQYF TGTGCCAGCAGCGTAGTAAGCGGGGGGGCCAGGGAGACCCAGTACTTC
NA TRBJ2-1 NA TRBV2 CASTQSGNEQFF TGTGCCAGCACGCAGAGCGGCAATGAGCAGTTCTTC
TRBD1 TRBJ1-6 NA TRBV6-4 CASSEDRGTPLHF TGTGCCAGCAGTGAGGACAGGGGTACACCCCTCCACTTT
TRBD2 TRBJ2-7 NA TRBV5-4 CASSLGTSGGYEQYF TGTGCCAGCAGCTTGGGGACTAGCGGGGGCTACGAGCAGTACTTC
TRBD1 TRBJ1-2 NA TRBV2 CASSATSGTGLGYTF TGTGCCAGCAGTGCCACTTCGGGGACAGGGCTTGGCTACACCTTC
TRBD1 TRBJ1-1 NA TRBV9 CASSVTLEGAFAFF TGTGCCAGCAGCGTTACCCTCGAGGGGGCCTTTGCTTTCTTT
NA TRBJ2-5 NA TRBV5-1 CASRRATEETQYF TGCGCCAGCAGGAGGGCTACCGAAGAGACCCAGTACTTC
TRBD1 TRBJ1-1 NA TRBV12-5 CASGTRQGGDTEAFF TGTGCTAGTGGTACCCGACAGGGAGGTGACACTGAAGCTTTCTTT
NA TRBJ2-3 NA TRBV9 CASSVVGSPSTDTQYF TGTGCCAGCAGCGTAGTGGGCAGTCCTAGCACAGATACGCAGTATTTT
NA TRBJ1-5 NA TRBV27 CASSLKGGGPFFQPQHF TGTGCCAGCAGTTTAAAAGGAGGAGGTCCTTTTTTTCAGCCCCAGCATTTT
NA TRBJ1-3 NA TRBV7-2 CASSRPGFSGNTIYF TGTGCCAGCAGCCGGCCAGGGTTCTCTGGAAACACCATATATTTT
TRBD1 TRBJ1-4 NA TRBV5-1 CASSLVTGGNEKLFF TGCGCCAGCAGCTTGGTGACAGGGGGCAATGAAAAACTGTTTTTT
NA TRBJ1-3 NA TRBV5-6 CASSLRPGASGNTIYF TGTGCCAGCAGCTTGCGTCCAGGGGCCTCTGGAAACACCATATATTTT
NA TRBJ1-6 once TRBV5-1 CASSLVPQGAGGSPLHF TGCGCCAGCAGCTTGGTACCACAGGGAGCCGGAGGATCACCCCTCCACTTT
NA TRBJ2-7 few TRBV9 CASSPPGGPEQYF TGTGCCAGCAGCCCCCCTGGAGGGCCCGAGCAGTACTTC
NA TRBJ2-2 NA TRBV12-5 CASGLYRTSSTGELFF TGTGCTAGTGGTTTGTACAGGACCTCTTCAACCGGGGAGCTGTTTTTT
NA TRBJ2-7 NA TRBV6-6 CASTPRVSYEQYF TGTGCCAGCACCCCCAGGGTCTCCTACGAGCAGTACTTC
TRBD2 TRBJ2-7 NA TRBV11-3 CASSPNGTSGNSYEQYF TGTGCCAGCAGCCCAAACGGGACTAGCGGTAACTCCTACGAGCAGTACTTC
NA TRBJ2-7 NA TRBV2 CASAEVGGKLSFHEQYF TGTGCCAGCGCTGAGGTTGGGGGGAAGTTATCCTTCCACGAGCAGTACTTC
NA TRBJ2-2 once TRBV6-5 CASSYTGTNTGELFF TGTGCCAGCAGTTACACAGGGACGAACACCGGGGAGCTGTTTTTT
NA TRBJ2-3 NA TRBV6-1 CASSEAWRGIGTQYF TGTGCCAGCAGTGAAGCATGGCGGGGAATCGGTACGCAGTATTTT
NA TRBJ1-2 NA TRBV4-1 CASSQDDLGAGGYTF TGCGCCAGCAGCCAAGATGACCTGGGAGCGGGCGGCTACACCTTC